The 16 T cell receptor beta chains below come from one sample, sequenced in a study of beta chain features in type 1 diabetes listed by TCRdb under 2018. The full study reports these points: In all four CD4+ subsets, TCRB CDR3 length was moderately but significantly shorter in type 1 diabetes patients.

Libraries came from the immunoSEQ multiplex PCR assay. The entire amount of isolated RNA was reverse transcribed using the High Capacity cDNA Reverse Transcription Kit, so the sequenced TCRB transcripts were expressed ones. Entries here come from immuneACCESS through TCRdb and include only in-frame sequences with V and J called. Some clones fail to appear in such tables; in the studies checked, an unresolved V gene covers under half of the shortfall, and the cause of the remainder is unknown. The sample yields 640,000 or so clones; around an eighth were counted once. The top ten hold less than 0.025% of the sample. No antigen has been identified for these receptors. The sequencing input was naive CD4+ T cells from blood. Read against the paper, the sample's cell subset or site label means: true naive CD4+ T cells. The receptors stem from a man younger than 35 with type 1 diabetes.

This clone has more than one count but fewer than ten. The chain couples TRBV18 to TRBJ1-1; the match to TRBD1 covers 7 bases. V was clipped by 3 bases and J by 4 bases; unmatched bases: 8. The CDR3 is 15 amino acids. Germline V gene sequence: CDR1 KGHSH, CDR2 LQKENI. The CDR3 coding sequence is TGTGCCAGCTCACCGTCCAGGGGGGGAGCCACTGAAGCTTTCTTT. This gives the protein CASSPSRGGATEAFF.

This chain's CDR3 is CASSAGTASNQPQHF. Written as DNA, the CDR3 is TGTGCCAGCAGTGCCGGGACAGCCAGCAATCAGCCCCAGCATTTT. This chain connects TRBV6-1 to TRBJ1-5, with 7 bases aligning to TRBD1. The CDR3 has 15 residues. Germline V CDR1 and CDR2: MNHNS, SASEGT. Trimming at V came to 4 bases and at J to 1 base, leaving 4 bases not matched to a gene.

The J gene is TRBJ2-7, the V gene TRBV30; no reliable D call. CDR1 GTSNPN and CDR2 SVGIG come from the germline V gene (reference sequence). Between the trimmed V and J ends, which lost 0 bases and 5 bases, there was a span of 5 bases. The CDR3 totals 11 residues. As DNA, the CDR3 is TGTGCCTGGAGTGTGGCTAACGAGCAGTACTTC. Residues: CAWSVANEQYF. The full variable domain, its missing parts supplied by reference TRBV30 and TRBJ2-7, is SQTIHQWPATLVQPVGSPLSLECTVEGTSNPNLYWYRQAAGRGLQLLFYSVGIGQISSEVPQNLSASRPQDRQFILSSKKLLLSDSGFYLCAWSVANEQYFGPGTRLTVT.

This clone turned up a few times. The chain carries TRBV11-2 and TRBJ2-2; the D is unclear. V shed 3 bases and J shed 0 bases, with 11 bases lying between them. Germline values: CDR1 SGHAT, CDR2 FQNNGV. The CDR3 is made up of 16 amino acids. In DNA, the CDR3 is TGTGCCAGCAGCTTGTTCCAGAGCCCGAACACCGGGGAGCTGTTTTTT. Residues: CASSLFQSPNTGELFF.

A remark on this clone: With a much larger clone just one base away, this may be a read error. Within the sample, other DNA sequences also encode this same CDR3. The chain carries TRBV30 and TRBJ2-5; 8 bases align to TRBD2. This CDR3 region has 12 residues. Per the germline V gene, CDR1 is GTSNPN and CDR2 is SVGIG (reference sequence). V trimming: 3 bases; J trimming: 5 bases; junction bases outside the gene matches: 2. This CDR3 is CAWSGGAETQYF. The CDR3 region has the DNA TGTGCCTGGAGCGGGGGGGCTGAGACCCAGTACTTC.

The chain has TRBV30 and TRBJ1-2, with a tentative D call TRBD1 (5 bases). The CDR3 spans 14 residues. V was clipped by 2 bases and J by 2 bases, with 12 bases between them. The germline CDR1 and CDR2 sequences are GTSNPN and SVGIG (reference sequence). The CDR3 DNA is TGTGCCTGGAGTAGATTGGACACGAACTATGGCTACACCTTC. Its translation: CAWSRLDTNYGYTF.

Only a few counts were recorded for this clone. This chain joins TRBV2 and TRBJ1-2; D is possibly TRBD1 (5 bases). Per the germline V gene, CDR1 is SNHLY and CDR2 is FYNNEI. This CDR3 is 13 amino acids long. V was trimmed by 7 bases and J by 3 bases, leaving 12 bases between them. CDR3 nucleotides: TGTGCCAGCACCGGGGACGGATACTATGGCTACACCTTC. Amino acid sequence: CASTGDGYYGYTF.

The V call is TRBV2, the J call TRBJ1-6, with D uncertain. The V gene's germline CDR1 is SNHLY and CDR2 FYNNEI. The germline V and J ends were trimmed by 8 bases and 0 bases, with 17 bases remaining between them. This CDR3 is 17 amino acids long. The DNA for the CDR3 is TGTGCCAGCGGCTTAGAGGAAACCTTCTCCTATAATTCACCCCTCCACTTT. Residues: CASGLEETFSYNSPLHF.

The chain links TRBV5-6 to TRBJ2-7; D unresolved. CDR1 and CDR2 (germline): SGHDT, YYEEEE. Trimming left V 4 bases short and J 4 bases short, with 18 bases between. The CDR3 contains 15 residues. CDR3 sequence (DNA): TGTGCCAGCAGCGCATCCCGGCACAAGAGTTACGAGCAGTACTTC. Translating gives CASSASRHKSYEQYF.

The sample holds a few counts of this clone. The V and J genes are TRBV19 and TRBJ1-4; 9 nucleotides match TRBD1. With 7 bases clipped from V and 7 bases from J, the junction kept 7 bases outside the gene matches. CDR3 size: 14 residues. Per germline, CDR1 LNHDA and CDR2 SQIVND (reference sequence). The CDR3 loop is CASTSGQGVEKLFF. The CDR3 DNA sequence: TGTGCCAGTACCTCGGGACAGGGTGTTGAAAAACTGTTTTTT. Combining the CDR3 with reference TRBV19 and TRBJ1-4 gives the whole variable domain DGGITQSPKYLFRKEGQNVTLSCEQNLNHDAMYWYRQDPGQGLRLIYYSQIVNDFQKGDIAEGYSVSREKKESFPLTVTSAQKNPTAFYLCASTSGQGVEKLFFGSGTQLSVL.

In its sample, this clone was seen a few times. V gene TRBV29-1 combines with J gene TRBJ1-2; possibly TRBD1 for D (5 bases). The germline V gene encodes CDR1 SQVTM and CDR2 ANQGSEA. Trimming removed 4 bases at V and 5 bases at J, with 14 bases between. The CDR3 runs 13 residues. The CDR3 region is CSVGSGLGYGYTF. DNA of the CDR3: TGCAGCGTTGGCTCAGGGTTAGGTTATGGCTACACCTTC.

CDR3 protein: CASSSRTYVLTF. CDR3 in DNA: TGTGCCAGCAGTTCCCGGACCTACGTCCTGACTTTC. V is TRBV28 and J is TRBJ2-6; no clear D. The CDR3 extends over 12 amino acids. V lost 4 bases and J lost 11, with 9 bases in between. Per germline, CDR1 MDHEN and CDR2 SYDVKM. The entire variable domain, with the rest obtained from reference TRBV28 and TRBJ2-6, is as follows: DVKVTQSSRYLVKRTGEKVFLECVQDMDHENMFWYRQDPGLGLRLIYFSYDVKMKEKGDIPEGYSVSREKKERFSLILESASTNQTSMYLCASSSRTYVLTFGAGSRLTVL.

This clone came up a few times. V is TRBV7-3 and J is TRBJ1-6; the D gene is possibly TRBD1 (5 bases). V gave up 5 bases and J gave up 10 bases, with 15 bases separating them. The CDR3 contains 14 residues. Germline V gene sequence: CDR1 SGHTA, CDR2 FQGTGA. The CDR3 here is CASSPVGGNSPLHF. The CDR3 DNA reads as TGTGCCAGCAGCCCCGTGGGGGGAAACTCACCCCTCCACTTT.

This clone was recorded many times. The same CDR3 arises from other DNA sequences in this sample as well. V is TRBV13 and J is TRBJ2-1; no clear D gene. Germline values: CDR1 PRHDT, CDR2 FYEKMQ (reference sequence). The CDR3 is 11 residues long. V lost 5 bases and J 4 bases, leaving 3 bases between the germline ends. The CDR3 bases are TGTGCCAGCAGCCGATACAATGAGCAGTTCTTC. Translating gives CASSRYNEQFF.

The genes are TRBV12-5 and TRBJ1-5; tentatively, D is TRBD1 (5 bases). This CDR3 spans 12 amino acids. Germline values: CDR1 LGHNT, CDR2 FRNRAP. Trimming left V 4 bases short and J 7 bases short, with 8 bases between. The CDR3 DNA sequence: TGTGCTAGTGGTTGGGGGGAACAGCCCCAGCATTTT. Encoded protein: CASGWGEQPQHF.

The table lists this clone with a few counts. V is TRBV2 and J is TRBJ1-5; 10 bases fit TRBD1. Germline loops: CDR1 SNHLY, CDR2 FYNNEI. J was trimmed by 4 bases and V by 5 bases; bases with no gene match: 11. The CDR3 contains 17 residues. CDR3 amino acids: CASSRDRGPRPNQPQHF. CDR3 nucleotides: TGTGCCAGCAGTCGGGACAGGGGTCCCCGACCAAATCAGCCCCAGCATTTT. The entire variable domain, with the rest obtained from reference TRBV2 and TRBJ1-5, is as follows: EPEVTQTPSHQVTQMGQEVILRCVPISNHLYFYWYRQILGQKVEFLVSFYNNEISEKSEIFDDQFSVERPDGSNFTLKIRSTKLEDSAMYFCASSRDRGPRPNQPQHFGDGTRLSIL.